One and the same sample provided the 10 T cell receptor beta chains below, sequenced in a study of Graves' ophthalmopathy and Graves' hyperthyroidism. Beta-chain TCR CDR3 regions were amplified from RNA transcripts. An initial RT-PCR round employing HTBI primers preceded a second-round multiplex PCR. TCRdb reprocessed the multiplex PCR reads with MiXCR, giving one entry per CDR3 protein. The sample lists 560,000 or so distinct CDR3 sequences, 35% to 40% occurring once. The sequenced sample was peripheral blood or thyroid tissue (not recorded which). Every receptor here comes from an adult man with Graves' hyperthyroidism.

The J gene is TRBJ2-2, the V gene TRBV19; 9 bases are a match to TRBD1. The trim removed 5 bases at V and 4 bases at J, leaving 8 bases unmatched. The length of the CDR3 is 16 residues. Germline CDR1 and CDR2: LNHDA and SQIVND (reference sequence). The CDR3 region is CASSARTGEITGELFF. For the CDR3, the DNA is TGTGCCAGTAGTGCTCGGACAGGGGAGATCACCGGGGAGCTGTTTTTT.

This clonotype has a count of ten or more. A clone one base away is much larger, so this may be a read error. The chain couples TRBV29-1 to TRBJ2-7; either TRBD1 or TRBD2 may supply D (5 bases each). The CDR3 length is 14 residues. In germline, CDR1 is SQVTM, CDR2 ANQGSEA. With 7 bases removed from V and 5 bases from J, the gap between germline ends came to 21 bases. The CDR3 DNA reads TGCAGCGCTCGTTGGGGGAGAGGAAGCGACGAGCAGTACTTC. Translating gives CSARWGRGSDEQYF.

The chain has TRBV20-1 and TRBJ2-7; the match to TRBD2 covers 10 bases. The V and J ends lost 6 bases and 5 bases, in that order; junction bases with no gene match: 10. In germline, CDR1 is DFQATT, CDR2 SNEGSKA (reference sequence). The CDR3 is 14 residues long. CDR3 sequence (DNA): TGCAGTGCCAAACCTAGCGGGAGCTTCGACGAGCAGTACTTC. It specifies CSAKPSGSFDEQYF.

This clonotype was detected many times. The chain couples TRBV2 to TRBJ1-1; TRBD1 aligns across 7 bases. Germline values: CDR1 SNHLY, CDR2 FYNNEI. J lost 1 base, V lost 5 bases, and 22 bases had no gene match. The CDR3 consists of 20 residues. The CDR3 DNA reads as TGTGCCAGCAGTTTCCCAGAAAACAGGGGCCATCCCGATCAGAACACTGAAGCTTTCTTT. Translating it yields CASSFPENRGHPDQNTEAFF.

This clonotype was counted ten times or more. The chain has TRBV7-9 and TRBJ2-5, with TRBD2 identical over 7 bases. CDR3 size: 11 residues. CDR1 is SEHNR and CDR2 is FQNEAQ in the germline V gene (reference sequence). Germline trimming cut 5 bases from V and 14 bases from J; bases unmatched to any gene: 8. This chain's CDR3 is CASSATSPYYF. The CDR3 DNA follows: TGTGCCAGCAGCGCGACTAGCCCCTATTACTTC.

On this clonotype: An end of the junction does not agree with germline; a read error may underlie this. The chain carries TRBV10-3 and TRBJ2-7; 8 bases are a match to TRBD1. The CDR3 covers 16 residues. The germline CDR1 and CDR2 sequences are ENHRY and SYGVKD. CDR3 sequence: CASSSIDRGLTYEQYF. Here the CDR3 DNA reads TGTGCCAGCAGTTCGATCGACAGGGGCCTCACCTACGAGCAGTACTTC.

The V and J genes are TRBV9 and TRBJ1-5; a weak D match, TRBD1 (5 bases). The ends were cut back, 0 bases at V and 4 bases at J, with 8 bases in the middle. Germline V gene lookup returns CDR1 SGDLS and CDR2 YYNGEE. The CDR3 consists of 14 residues. The CDR3 here is CASSVAGGNQPQHF. CDR3 nucleotides: TGTGCCAGCAGCGTAGCCGGGGGAAATCAGCCCCAGCATTTT.

This chain connects TRBV19 to TRBJ1-5; a possible D gene is TRBD1 (5 bases). Trimming stripped 8 bases from V and 11 bases from J, with 19 bases between. The CDR3 is 13 amino acids. Germline CDR1 is LNHDA and CDR2 is SQIVND (reference sequence). The CDR3 protein is CASGPSGTETQHF. The CDR3 nucleotides read TGTGCCAGTGGCCCTAGCGGGACTGAGACCCAGCATTTT.

Notes on this clonotype: Since no conserved phenylalanine or tryptophan closes the CDR3, a read error is the likely cause. The V gene is TRBV7-9, the J gene TRBJ2-7; D unclear. Germline V gene sequence: CDR1 SEHNR, CDR2 FQNEAQ (reference sequence). V lost 1 base to trimming and J lost 0 bases, with 10 bases between them. This CDR3 region has 15 residues. CDR3 sequence reads: CASSLEPDTSYEQYL. The DNA for the CDR3 is TGTGCCAGCAGCTTAGAACCCGACACCTCCTACGAGCAGTACCTC.

Worth noting for this clonotype: No DNA is shown, since the ends of the CDR3 on it are uncertain; the CDR3 is the one TCRdb lists. The V and J genes are TRBV10-3 and TRBJ1-1. Germline loops: CDR1 ENHRY, CDR2 SYGVKD. The length of the CDR3 is 24 amino acids, counting both ends. CDR3 in amino acids: CAISPTAFYLCASSNRGGNTEAFF.